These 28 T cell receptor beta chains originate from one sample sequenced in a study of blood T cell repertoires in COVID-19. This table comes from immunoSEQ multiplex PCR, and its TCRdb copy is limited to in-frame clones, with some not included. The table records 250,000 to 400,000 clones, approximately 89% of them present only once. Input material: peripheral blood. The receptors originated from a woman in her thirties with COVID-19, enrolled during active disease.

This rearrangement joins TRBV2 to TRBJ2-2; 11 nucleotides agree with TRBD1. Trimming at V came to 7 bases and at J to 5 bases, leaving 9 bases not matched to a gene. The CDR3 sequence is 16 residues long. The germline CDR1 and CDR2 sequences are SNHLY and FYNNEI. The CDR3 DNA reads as TGTGCCAGCATCGATATGGACAGGGGGCTGACCGGGGAGCTGTTTTTT. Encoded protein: CASIDMDRGLTGELFF. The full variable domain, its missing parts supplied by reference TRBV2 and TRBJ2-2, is EPEVTQTPSHQVTQMGQEVILRCVPISNHLYFYWYRQILGQKVEFLVSFYNNEISEKSEIFDDQFSVERPDGSNFTLKIRSTKLEDSAMYFCASIDMDRGLTGELFFGEGSRLTVL.

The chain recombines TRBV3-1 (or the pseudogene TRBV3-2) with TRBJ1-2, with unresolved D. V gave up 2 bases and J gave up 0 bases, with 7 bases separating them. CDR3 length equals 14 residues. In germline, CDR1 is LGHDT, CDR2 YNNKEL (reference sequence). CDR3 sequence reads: CASSQWRANYGYTF. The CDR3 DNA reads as TGTGCCAGCAGCCAATGGAGGGCTAACTATGGCTACACCTTC.

CDR3 sequence: CASSPGNAGGHNEQFF. The CDR3 DNA sequence: TGCGCCAGCAGCCCCGGTAACGCGGGGGGGCACAATGAGCAGTTCTTC. J is TRBJ2-1 and V is TRBV5-1; 9 bases are shared with TRBD2. This CDR3 spans 16 amino acids. Trimming at V came to 4 bases and at J to 5 bases, leaving 10 bases not matched to a gene. Germline lookup yields CDR1 SGHRS and CDR2 YFSETQ.

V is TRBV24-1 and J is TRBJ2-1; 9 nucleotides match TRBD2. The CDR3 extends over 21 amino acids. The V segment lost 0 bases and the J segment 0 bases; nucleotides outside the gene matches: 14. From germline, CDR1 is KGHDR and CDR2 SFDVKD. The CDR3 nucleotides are TGTGCCACCAGTGATTTGCCCAAGAGTGGCGGGGGGGCTTACTCCTACAATGAGCAGTTCTTC. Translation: CATSDLPKSGGGAYSYNEQFF.

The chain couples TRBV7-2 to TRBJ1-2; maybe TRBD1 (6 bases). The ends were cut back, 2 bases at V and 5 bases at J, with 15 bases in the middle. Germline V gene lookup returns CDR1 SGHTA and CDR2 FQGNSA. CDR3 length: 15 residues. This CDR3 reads CASSLRQGNYYGYTF. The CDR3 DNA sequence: TGTGCCAGCAGCTTAAGGCAGGGGAACTATTATGGCTACACCTTC.

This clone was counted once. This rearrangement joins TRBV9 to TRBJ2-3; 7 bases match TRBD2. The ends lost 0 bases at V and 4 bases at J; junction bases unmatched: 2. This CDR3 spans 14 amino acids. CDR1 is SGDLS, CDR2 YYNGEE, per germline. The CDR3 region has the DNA TGTGCCAGCAGCGTAGCGGGGGGATCAGATACGCAGTATTTT. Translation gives CASSVAGGSDTQYF. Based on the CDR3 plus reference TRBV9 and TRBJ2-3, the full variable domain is DSGVTQTPKHLITATGQRVTLRCSPRSGDLSVYWYQQSLDQGLQFLIQYYNGEERAKGNILERFSAQQFPDLHSELNLSSLELGDSALYFCASSVAGGSDTQYFGPGTRLTVL.

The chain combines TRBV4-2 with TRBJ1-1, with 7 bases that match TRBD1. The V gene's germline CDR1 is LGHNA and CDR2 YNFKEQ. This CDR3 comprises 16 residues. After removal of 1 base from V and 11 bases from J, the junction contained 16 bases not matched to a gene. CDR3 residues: CASSQGTLEGGLGAFF. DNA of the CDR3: TGTGCCAGCAGCCAAGGGACCTTGGAAGGGGGCCTAGGGGCTTTCTTT.

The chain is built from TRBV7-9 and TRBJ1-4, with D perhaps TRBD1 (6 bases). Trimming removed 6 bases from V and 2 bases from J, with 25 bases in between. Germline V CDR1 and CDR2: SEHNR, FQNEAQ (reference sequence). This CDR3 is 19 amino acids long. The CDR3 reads CASSRIGWGPIGTNEKLFF. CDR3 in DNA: TGTGCCAGCAGTCGTATTGGCTGGGGGCCAATCGGCACTAATGAAAAACTGTTTTTT.

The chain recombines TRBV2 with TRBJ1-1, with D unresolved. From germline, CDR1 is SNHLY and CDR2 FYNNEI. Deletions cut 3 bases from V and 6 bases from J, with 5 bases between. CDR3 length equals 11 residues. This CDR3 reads CASSEAPEAFF. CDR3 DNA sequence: TGTGCCAGCAGTGAGGCTCCTGAAGCTTTCTTT.

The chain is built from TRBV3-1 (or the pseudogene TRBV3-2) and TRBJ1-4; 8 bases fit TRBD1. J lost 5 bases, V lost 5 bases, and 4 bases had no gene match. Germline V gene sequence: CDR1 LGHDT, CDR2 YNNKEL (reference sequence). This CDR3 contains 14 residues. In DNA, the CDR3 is TGTGCCAGCAGCAAGCAGGGGGCCAATGAAAAACTGTTTTTT. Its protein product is CASSKQGANEKLFF.

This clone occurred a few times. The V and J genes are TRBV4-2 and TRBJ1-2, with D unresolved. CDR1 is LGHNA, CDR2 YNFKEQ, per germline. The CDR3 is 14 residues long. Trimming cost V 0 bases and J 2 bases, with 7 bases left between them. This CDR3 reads CASSQEEVNYGYTF. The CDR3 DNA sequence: TGTGCCAGCAGCCAAGAAGAGGTAAACTATGGCTACACCTTC.

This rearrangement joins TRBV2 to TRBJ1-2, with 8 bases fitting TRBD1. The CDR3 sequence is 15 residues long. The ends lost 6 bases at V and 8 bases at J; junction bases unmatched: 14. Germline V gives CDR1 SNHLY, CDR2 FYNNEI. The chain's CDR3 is CASRASTQGAGGYTF. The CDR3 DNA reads TGTGCCAGCAGAGCCTCCACCCAGGGGGCCGGGGGCTACACCTTC.

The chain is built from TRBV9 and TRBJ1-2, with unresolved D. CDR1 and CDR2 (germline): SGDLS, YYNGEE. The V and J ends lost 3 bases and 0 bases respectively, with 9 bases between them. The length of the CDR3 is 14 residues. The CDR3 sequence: CASSGTASNYGYTF. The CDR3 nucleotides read TGTGCCAGCAGCGGTACAGCTTCTAACTATGGCTACACCTTC.

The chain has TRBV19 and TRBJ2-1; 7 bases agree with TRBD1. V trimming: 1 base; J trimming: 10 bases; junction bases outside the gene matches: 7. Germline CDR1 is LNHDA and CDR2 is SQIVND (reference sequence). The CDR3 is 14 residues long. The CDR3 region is CASSIVPGQAEQFF. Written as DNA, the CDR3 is TGTGCCAGTAGTATAGTTCCCGGACAGGCGGAGCAGTTCTTC.

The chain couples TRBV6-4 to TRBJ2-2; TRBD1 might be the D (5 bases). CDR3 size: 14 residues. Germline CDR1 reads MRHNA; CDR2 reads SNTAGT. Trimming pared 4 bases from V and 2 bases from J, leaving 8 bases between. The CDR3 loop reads CASSAQVNTGELFF. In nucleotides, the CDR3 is TGTGCCAGCAGTGCACAGGTTAACACCGGGGAGCTGTTTTTT.

DNA for the CDR3: TGCAGTGCTAGTAGTGTGACAGCTAATAATTCACCCCTCCACTTT. Translating it yields CSASSVTANNSPLHF. The chain employs TRBV20-1 and TRBJ1-6; D is possibly TRBD1 (5 bases). Germline CDR1 DFQATT, CDR2 SNEGSKA (reference sequence). The CDR3 is 15 residues long. The ends were cut back, 3 bases at V and 5 bases at J, with 14 bases in the middle.

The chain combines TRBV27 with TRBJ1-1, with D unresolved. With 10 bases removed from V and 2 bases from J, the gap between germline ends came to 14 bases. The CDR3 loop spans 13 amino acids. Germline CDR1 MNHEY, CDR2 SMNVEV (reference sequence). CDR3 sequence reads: CATNTGGNTEAFF. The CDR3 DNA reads TGTGCCACGAACACCGGAGGAAACACTGAAGCTTTCTTT.

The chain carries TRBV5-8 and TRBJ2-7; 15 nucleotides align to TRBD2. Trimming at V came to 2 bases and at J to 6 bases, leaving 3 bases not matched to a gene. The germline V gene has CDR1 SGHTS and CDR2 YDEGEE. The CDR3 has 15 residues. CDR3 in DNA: TGTGCCAGCAGCTTAAGGACTAGCGGGGGGGGCGAGCAGTACTTC. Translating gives CASSLRTSGGGEQYF.

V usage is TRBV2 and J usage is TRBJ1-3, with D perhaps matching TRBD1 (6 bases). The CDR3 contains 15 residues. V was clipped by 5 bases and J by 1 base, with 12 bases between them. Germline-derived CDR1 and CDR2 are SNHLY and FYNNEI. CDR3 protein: CASSFATGSGNTIYF. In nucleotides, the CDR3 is TGTGCCAGCAGTTTCGCCACAGGGTCTGGAAACACCATATATTTT.

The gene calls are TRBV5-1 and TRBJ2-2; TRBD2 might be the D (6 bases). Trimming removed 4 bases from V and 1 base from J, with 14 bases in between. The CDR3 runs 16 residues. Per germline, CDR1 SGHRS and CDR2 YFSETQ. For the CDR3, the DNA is TGCGCCAGCAGCCGGGACTGGGTTGGGAACACCGGGGAGCTGTTTTTT. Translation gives CASSRDWVGNTGELFF.

The CDR3, as DNA: TGCGCCAGCAGCGCCGGGGACAGGGTCGACGAGCAGTACTTC. Translation: CASSAGDRVDEQYF. This chain joins TRBV5-1 and TRBJ2-7; 9 positions match TRBD1. The CDR3 consists of 14 residues. CDR1 is SGHRS and CDR2 is YFSETQ in the germline V gene. The J segment lost 5 bases and the V segment lost 4 bases, leaving 7 bases of the junction unmatched.

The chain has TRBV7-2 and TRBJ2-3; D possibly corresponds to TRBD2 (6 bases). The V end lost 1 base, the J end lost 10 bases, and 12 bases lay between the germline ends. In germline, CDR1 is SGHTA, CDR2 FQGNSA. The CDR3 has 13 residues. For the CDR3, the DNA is TGTGCCAGCAGCTTAGAGGCGCGGGGAGCGCAGTATTTT. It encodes CASSLEARGAQYF.

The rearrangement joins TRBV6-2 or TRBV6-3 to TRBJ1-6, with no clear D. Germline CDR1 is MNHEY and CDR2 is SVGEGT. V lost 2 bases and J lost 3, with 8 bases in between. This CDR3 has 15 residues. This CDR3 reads CASSYIGLYNSPLHF. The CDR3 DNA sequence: TGTGCCAGCAGTTACATCGGACTCTATAATTCACCCCTCCACTTT.

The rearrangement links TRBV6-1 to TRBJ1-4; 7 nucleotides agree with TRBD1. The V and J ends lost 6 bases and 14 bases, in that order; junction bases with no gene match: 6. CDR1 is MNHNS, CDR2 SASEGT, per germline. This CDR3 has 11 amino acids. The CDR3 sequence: CASSQGQRLFF. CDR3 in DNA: TGTGCCAGCAGCCAGGGACAGCGGCTGTTTTTT.

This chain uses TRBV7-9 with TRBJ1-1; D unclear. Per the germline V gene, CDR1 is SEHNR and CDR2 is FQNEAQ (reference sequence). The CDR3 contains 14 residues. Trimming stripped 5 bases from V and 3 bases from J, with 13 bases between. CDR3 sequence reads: CASSLIGRDTEAFF. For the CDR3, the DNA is TGTGCCAGCAGCCTAATCGGGCGGGACACTGAAGCTTTCTTT.

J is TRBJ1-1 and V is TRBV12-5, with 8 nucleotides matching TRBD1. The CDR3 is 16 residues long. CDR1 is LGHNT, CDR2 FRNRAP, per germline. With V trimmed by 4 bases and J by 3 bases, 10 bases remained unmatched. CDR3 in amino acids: CASGSPLTGGYTEAFF. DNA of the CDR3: TGTGCTAGTGGTTCCCCCCTTACAGGGGGTTACACTGAAGCTTTCTTT. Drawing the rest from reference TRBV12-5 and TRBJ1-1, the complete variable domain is DARVTQTPRHKVTEMGQEVTMRCQPILGHNTVFWYRQTMMQGLELLAYFRNRAPLDDSGMPKDRFSAEMPDATLATLKIQPSEPRDSAVYFCASGSPLTGGYTEAFFGQGTRLTVV.

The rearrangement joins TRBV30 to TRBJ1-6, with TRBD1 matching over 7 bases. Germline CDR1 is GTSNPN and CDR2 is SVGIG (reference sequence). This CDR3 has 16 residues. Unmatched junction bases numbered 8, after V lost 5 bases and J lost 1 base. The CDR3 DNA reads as TGTGCCTGGCGCGAGACAGGGAGGTCCTATAATTCACCCCTCCACTTT. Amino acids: CAWRETGRSYNSPLHF.

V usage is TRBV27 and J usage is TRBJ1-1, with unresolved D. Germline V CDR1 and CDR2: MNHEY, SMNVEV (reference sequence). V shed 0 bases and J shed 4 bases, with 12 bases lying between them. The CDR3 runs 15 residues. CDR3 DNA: TGTGCCAGCAGTTTATCCTACGGGTTGGGCACTGAAGCTTTCTTT. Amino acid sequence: CASSLSYGLGTEAFF.